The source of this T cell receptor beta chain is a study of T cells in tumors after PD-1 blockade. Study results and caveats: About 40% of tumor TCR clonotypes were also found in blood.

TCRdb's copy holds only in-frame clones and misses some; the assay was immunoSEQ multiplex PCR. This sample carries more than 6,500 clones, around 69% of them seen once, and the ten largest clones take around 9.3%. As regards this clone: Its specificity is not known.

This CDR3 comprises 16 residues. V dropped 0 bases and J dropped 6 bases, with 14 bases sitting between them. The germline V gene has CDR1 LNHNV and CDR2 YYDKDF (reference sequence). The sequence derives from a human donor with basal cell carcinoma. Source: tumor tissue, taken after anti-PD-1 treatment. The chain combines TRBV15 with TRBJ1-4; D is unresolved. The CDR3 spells CATSRDRSAGYEKLFF. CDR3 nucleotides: TGTGCCACCAGCAGAGATCGGAGCGCGGGTTATGAAAAACTGTTTTTT.